The following is a T cell receptor (beta chain) sequence with its context. Germline V gene sequence: CDR1 SEHNR, CDR2 FQNEAQ (reference sequence). The CDR3 length is 15 residues. Trimming removed 5 bases from V and 0 bases from J, with 11 bases in between. This entry is derived from a study of blood T cell repertoires in COVID-19. About the study: Spain, Italy and the United States supplied samples that represented acute and convalescent COVID-19. Nucleic acid was either cDNA or gDNA, and it came from T cells, B-cell-depleted T cells, or PBMCs.

Original processing notes: Nucleated cell counts were estimated from reference gene primer amplification. Clones were sequenced by immunoSEQ multiplex PCR, and TCRdb holds only the in-frame ones, with some missing. Clonal size and the V and J genes are those of that table, whereas D and trimming came from the DNA. The table has around 75,000 clones, 90% seen once. Sequencing was done on a sample of peripheral blood. The chain combines TRBV7-9 with TRBJ1-3, with TRBD1 as a possible D gene (6 bases). This clonotype originated in a man over 45 with acute or convalescent COVID-19. This CDR3 reads CASSTRTVSGNTIYF. The CDR3 nucleotides read TGTGCCAGCAGCACAAGGACAGTCTCTGGAAACACCATATATTTT.